Following are 29 T cell receptor beta chains from one sample sequenced in a study of shared clonotypes between healthy human individuals. Naive CD8 cells lacked CD45RO, underwent positive selection for CCR7 and left out terminally differentiated effector memory CD45RA+ cells. The protocol was immunoSEQ multiplex PCR, while the TCRdb copy is restricted to in-frame clones and leaves out a portion. Among 2 million to 2.5 million clones listed, roughly 94% were seen once. Sample: naive CD8+ T cells sorted from blood. The receptor set was obtained from a man aged 18 to 30 in good health.

The chain combines TRBV28 with TRBJ2-7, with a tentative D call TRBD1 (6 bases). There are 14 residues in the CDR3. CDR1 MDHEN and CDR2 SYDVKM come from the germline V gene. V was trimmed by 4 bases and J by 0 bases, leaving 10 bases between them. The CDR3 spells CASSSGTHSYEQYF. The CDR3 nucleotides read TGTGCCAGCAGTTCCGGGACACACTCCTACGAGCAGTACTTC.

This chain connects TRBV7-9 to TRBJ1-3; 7 nucleotides agree with TRBD1. The CDR3 contains 16 residues. CDR1 and CDR2 (germline): SEHNR, FQNEAQ (reference sequence). The V gene end was trimmed by 2 bases and the J gene end by 2 bases; junction bases not matched to a gene: 6. DNA for the CDR3: TGTGCCAGCAGCTTAATGATACAGGGGCCTGGAAACACCATATATTTT. Translation gives CASSLMIQGPGNTIYF.

V usage is TRBV6-1 and J usage is TRBJ2-7; D is ambiguous. Trimming stripped 2 bases from V and 0 bases from J, with 5 bases between. The CDR3 is made up of 13 amino acids. Germline V gene lookup returns CDR1 MNHNS and CDR2 SASEGT. The CDR3 nucleotides read TGTGCCAGCAGTGAAACTATCTCCTACGAGCAGTACTTC. Amino acids: CASSETISYEQYF.

The gene calls are TRBV6-1 and TRBJ1-1; a possible D gene is TRBD1 (5 bases). Trimming cost V 1 base and J 11 bases, with 20 bases left between them. Per the germline V gene, CDR1 is MNHNS and CDR2 is SASEGT. CDR3 size: 15 residues. CDR3 in DNA: TGTGCCAGCAGTGAAGGTCGGTGGGGAGGGGCATCGGCTTTCTTT. This codes for CASSEGRWGGASAFF.

This rearrangement joins TRBV27 to TRBJ2-3, with 9 bases lining up with TRBD2. The germline gives CDR1 MNHEY, CDR2 SMNVEV (reference sequence). The CDR3 has 17 amino acids. The V and J ends lost 2 bases and 1 base, in that order; junction bases with no gene match: 7. The CDR3 loop reads CASSLAGGPLGTDTQYF. CDR3 DNA sequence: TGTGCCAGCAGTTTAGCGGGAGGGCCTCTCGGCACAGATACGCAGTATTTT.

The V and J genes are TRBV27 and TRBJ2-1; D unclear. The V end lost 4 bases, the J end lost 6 bases, and 13 bases lay between the germline ends. CDR1 and CDR2 (germline): MNHEY, SMNVEV (reference sequence). The CDR3 sequence is 14 residues long. The CDR3 protein is CASSSHGRANEQFF. CDR3 nucleotide sequence: TGTGCCAGCAGTTCCCATGGACGGGCCAATGAGCAGTTCTTC.

The chain recombines TRBV4-3 with TRBJ1-5; D gene ambiguous. CDR3 length: 14 residues. V lost 4 bases to trimming and J lost 4 bases, with 11 bases between them. CDR1 and CDR2 from the germline V gene are LGHNA and YSLEER. The CDR3 protein is CASSPGLLNQPQHF. Written as DNA, the CDR3 is TGCGCCAGCAGCCCAGGACTGTTAAATCAGCCCCAGCATTTT.

The chain combines TRBV9 with TRBJ2-7, with D perhaps matching TRBD1 or TRBD2 (5 bases each). V lost 0 bases and J lost 3, with 13 bases in between. Germline values: CDR1 SGDLS, CDR2 YYNGEE. The CDR3 contains 15 residues. The CDR3 DNA sequence: TGTGCCAGCAGCGTAGGGTCGACAGACTACTACGAGCAGTACTTC. The encoded protein is CASSVGSTDYYEQYF. Full variable domain (rest looked up from reference TRBV9 and TRBJ2-7): DSGVTQTPKHLITATGQRVTLRCSPRSGDLSVYWYQQSLDQGLQFLIQYYNGEERAKGNILERFSAQQFPDLHSELNLSSLELGDSALYFCASSVGSTDYYEQYFGPGTRLTVT.

This chain links TRBV6-5 with TRBJ1-4; 8 bases are shared with TRBD1. This CDR3 is built from 14 residues. Germline V gene lookup returns CDR1 MNHEY and CDR2 SVGAGI. Trimming took 3 bases from V and 8 from J; bases not matched to a gene: 5. The CDR3 nucleotides read TGTGCCAGCAGTTATGACAGGGGACCAGAAAAACTGTTTTTT. Encoded protein: CASSYDRGPEKLFF.

The chain employs TRBV6-1 and TRBJ2-7, with D maybe TRBD2 (5 bases). Germline V gene sequence: CDR1 MNHNS, CDR2 SASEGT. The CDR3 has 15 residues. V gave up 3 bases and J gave up 0 bases, with 12 bases separating them. The CDR3 region has the DNA TGTGCCAGCAGTGAGGCACTAGGTTACTCCTACGAGCAGTACTTC. Its protein product is CASSEALGYSYEQYF.

The rearrangement uses TRBV28 and TRBJ2-7; D call uncertain. V was shortened by 5 bases and J by 0 bases, with 11 bases between the two germline ends. The CDR3 has 14 amino acids. The germline V gene encodes CDR1 MDHEN and CDR2 SYDVKM. CDR3 in DNA: TGTGCCAGCAGTGCCGTCGGTGGCTCCTACGAGCAGTACTTC. Translating it yields CASSAVGGSYEQYF.

CDR3 in amino acids: CASSPVTSGIQETQYF. The CDR3 DNA reads TGTGCCAGCAGCCCTGTCACTAGCGGGATCCAAGAGACCCAGTACTTC. The chain carries TRBV7-6 and TRBJ2-5, with 10 bases fitting TRBD2. V shed 5 bases, J shed 1 base, and the junction held 7 bases outside the gene matches. Looked up from germline, CDR1 is SGHVS and CDR2 is FNYEAQ. CDR3 length: 16 residues.

The gene calls are TRBV4-3 and TRBJ1-6, with a tentative D call TRBD1 (5 bases). The CDR3 spans 15 residues. V lost 1 base and J lost 10, with 14 bases in between. Germline loops: CDR1 LGHNA, CDR2 YSLEER. The CDR3 reads CASSQVMGDGSPLHF. The CDR3 DNA sequence: TGCGCCAGCAGCCAAGTCATGGGGGATGGGTCACCCCTCCACTTT.

The chain joins TRBV5-1 to TRBJ2-6; 9 positions match TRBD1. CDR1 SGHRS and CDR2 YFSETQ come from the germline V gene. V trimming: 3 bases; J trimming: 0 bases; junction bases outside the gene matches: 7. This CDR3 has 18 residues. CDR3 region: CASSSNRGPFSGANVLTF. The CDR3 coding sequence is TGCGCCAGCAGCTCGAACAGGGGGCCATTCTCTGGGGCCAACGTCCTGACTTTC.

To note about this clone: Other nucleotide sequences in the sample specify the same CDR3. The chain is built from TRBV7-8 and TRBJ2-7; TRBD1 matches 7 bases. The trim removed 4 bases at V and 3 bases at J, leaving 3 bases unmatched. The germline CDR1 and CDR2 sequences are SGHVS and FQNEAQ. The CDR3 spans 13 residues. CDR3 in amino acids: CASSSRTGYEQYF. The CDR3 DNA reads as TGTGCCAGCAGCTCAAGGACAGGCTACGAGCAGTACTTC.

The chain is built from TRBV30 and TRBJ2-1; 7 bases agree with TRBD2. The trim removed 3 bases at V and 7 bases at J, leaving 15 bases unmatched. Germline CDR1 GTSNPN, CDR2 SVGIG (reference sequence). The length of the CDR3 is 16 residues. In DNA, the CDR3 is TGTGCCTGGAGCGGCCTAGGGGCGGGAGATAGGAATGAGCAGTTCTTC. It translates to CAWSGLGAGDRNEQFF.

The chain employs TRBV7-6 and TRBJ2-5, with D possibly being TRBD1 (6 bases). Germline loops: CDR1 SGHVS, CDR2 FNYEAQ. The germline V and J ends were trimmed by 5 bases and 2 bases, with 12 bases remaining between them. The CDR3 extends over 14 amino acids. Here the CDR3 reads CASSPGGQQETQYF. The CDR3 nucleotides are TGTGCCAGCAGCCCAGGCGGACAGCAAGAGACCCAGTACTTC.

V is TRBV28 and J is TRBJ2-3; perhaps TRBD1 as D (5 bases). Germline-derived CDR1 and CDR2 are MDHEN and SYDVKM. This CDR3 spans 16 amino acids. The V end lost 3 bases, the J end lost 0 bases, and 13 bases lay between the germline ends. CDR3 sequence: CASSFYTGQSTDTQYF. CDR3 DNA: TGTGCCAGCAGTTTCTACACAGGCCAGAGCACAGATACGCAGTATTTT. The variable domain in full, completed from reference TRBV28 and TRBJ2-3, reads DVKVTQSSRYLVKRTGEKVFLECVQDMDHENMFWYRQDPGLGLRLIYFSYDVKMKEKGDIPEGYSVSREKKERFSLILESASTNQTSMYLCASSFYTGQSTDTQYFGPGTRLTVL.

The CDR3 DNA reads as TGTGCCAGCAGCCCTAGGACAGGGGACCCTCAATCCTACGAGCAGTACTTC. This translates into CASSPRTGDPQSYEQYF. This chain joins TRBV7-9 and TRBJ2-7, with 9 bases that match TRBD1. Germline V CDR1 and CDR2: SEHNR, FQNEAQ (reference sequence). The CDR3 sequence is 17 residues long. V was clipped by 5 bases and J by 1 base; unmatched bases: 12.

J is TRBJ1-4 and V is TRBV7-9; no definite D call. Germline V gives CDR1 SEHNR, CDR2 FQNEAQ (reference sequence). Between the trimmed V and J ends, which lost 5 bases and 5 bases, there was a span of 6 bases. The CDR3 spans 12 residues. This CDR3 is CASSLPNEKLFF. In DNA, the CDR3 is TGTGCCAGCAGCCTCCCAAATGAAAAACTGTTTTTT.

The chain recombines TRBV7-3 with TRBJ2-1, with TRBD2 matching 10 bases. Germline CDR1 SGHTA, CDR2 FQGTGA. V gave up 4 bases and J gave up 9 bases; unmatched junction bases: 12. The CDR3 has 16 residues. CDR3 region: CASSYLAGGPSGEQFF. CDR3 nucleotide sequence: TGTGCCAGCAGCTATTTAGCGGGGGGTCCCTCCGGTGAGCAGTTCTTC.

The V and J genes are TRBV27 and TRBJ1-4, with 7 bases identical to TRBD1. The CDR3 is 15 residues long. The germline V gene has CDR1 MNHEY and CDR2 SMNVEV (reference sequence). After removal of 4 bases from V and 4 bases from J, the junction contained 6 bases not matched to a gene. The DNA for the CDR3 is TGTGCCAGCAGTTCCTGGACAGGAATTAATGAAAAACTGTTTTTT. Protein: CASSSWTGINEKLFF.

The chain has TRBV5-6 and TRBJ1-3; 7 bases map to TRBD1. The CDR3 has 14 amino acids. Looked up from germline, CDR1 is SGHDT and CDR2 is YYEEEE. The trim removed 4 bases at V and 3 bases at J, leaving 4 bases unmatched. The CDR3 nucleotides read TGTGCCAGCAGCAACGACAGGGATGGAAACACCATATATTTT. Its protein is CASSNDRDGNTIYF.

This sequence joins TRBV6-6 and TRBJ2-5; TRBD2 aligns across 8 bases. Germline V gives CDR1 MNHNY, CDR2 SVGAGI (reference sequence). This CDR3 has 14 residues. V shed 5 bases, J shed 5 bases, and the junction held 7 bases outside the gene matches. The CDR3 reads CASSATGGVETQYF. As DNA, the CDR3 is TGTGCCAGCAGTGCCACGGGGGGGGTTGAGACCCAGTACTTC.

This sequence joins TRBV18 and TRBJ1-2; 9 nucleotides align to TRBD1. From germline, CDR1 is KGHSH and CDR2 LQKENI. The CDR3 has 15 amino acids. The ends lost 3 bases at V and 7 bases at J; junction bases unmatched: 9. This CDR3 is CASSPFEQGARGYTF. CDR3 nucleotide sequence: TGTGCCAGCTCACCCTTTGAACAGGGGGCGCGTGGCTACACCTTC.

The genes are TRBV5-1 and TRBJ2-7; D is possibly TRBD1 (7 bases). Germline-derived CDR1 and CDR2 are SGHRS and YFSETQ. This CDR3 has 17 residues. V was trimmed by 0 bases and J by 4 bases, leaving 20 bases between them. The CDR3 spells CASSLVYPRQGGYEQYF. The CDR3 DNA follows: TGCGCCAGCAGCTTGGTCTACCCTAGGCAGGGGGGATACGAGCAGTACTTC.

The V and J genes are TRBV5-6 and TRBJ2-7; 10 bases match TRBD1. J lost 6 bases, V lost 4 bases, and 4 bases had no gene match. Looked up from germline, CDR1 is SGHDT and CDR2 is YYEEEE. This CDR3 spans 13 amino acids. In nucleotides, the CDR3 is TGTGCCAGCAGCGCCGACAGGGGGCCCGAGCAGTACTTC. This translates into CASSADRGPEQYF.

V usage is TRBV7-8 and J usage is TRBJ2-5; 7 bases are shared with TRBD2. V dropped 0 bases and J dropped 2; count of bases not matched to a gene: 0. The germline CDR1 and CDR2 sequences are SGHVS and FQNEAQ. The length of the CDR3 is 14 residues. The CDR3 is CASSLARGQETQYF. The DNA of the CDR3 is TGTGCCAGCAGCTTAGCGCGGGGGCAAGAGACCCAGTACTTC.

The rearrangement joins TRBV5-4 to TRBJ2-2, with D possibly matching TRBD2 (7 bases). Trimming removed 0 bases at V and 6 bases at J, with 12 bases between. The length of the CDR3 is 15 residues. Germline V gives CDR1 SGHNT, CDR2 YYREEE (reference sequence). The CDR3 sequence is CASSLGGGSAGELFF. CDR3 nucleotide sequence: TGTGCCAGCAGCTTGGGCGGGGGCAGCGCCGGGGAGCTGTTTTTT.